Detailed here is one T cell receptor beta chain. Its binding antigen is unknown. No base qualities exist here, and no much larger clone lies one base off it. The data belong to a study of PD-1 blockade in classical Hodgkin lymphoma (dated by TCRdb to 2018 to 2020). Regarding the research as a whole: Nivolumab dosing was 3 mg/kg intravenously every 2 weeks, continuing until either disease progression or unacceptable toxicity. To define a peripheral blood immune signature of response to PD-1 blockade in classical Hodgkin lymphoma, the study combined TCR beta sequencing with CyTOF. Findings and caveats that apply to the study as a whole: CD4+ but not CD8+ TCR diversity rose significantly by C4D1 (p=0.0027 vs p=0.16), most apparent in complete responders (p=0.02). Lower diversity was observed in patients in whom nivolumab was started less than 1 year after ASCT, and these patients were excluded from later analyses so that confounding by immune reconstitution would be avoided. Trial patients achieving complete response had baseline diversity similar to newly diagnosed patients, whereas partial responders and progressors had significantly lower diversity. The study covered only a single clinical trial cohort, and the causes of the repertoire differences, possibly disease activity or prior therapy, were still not defined. Baseline TCR diversity was reported to be lower in newly diagnosed patients than in healthy donors and to be lower still in relapsed/refractory patients.

The time point label corresponds to: cycle 4 day 1 (C4D1), after around six weeks of nivolumab. All trial patients had relapsed after autologous stem cell transplantation, with cohorts A, B and C differing in prior brentuximab vedotin exposure. The trial cohort included 55 to 65 patients with relapsed/refractory classical Hodgkin lymphoma, and each patient had a best overall response of complete response, partial response or progressive disease. In the multi-cohort phase II CheckMate 205 trial, trial patients received single-agent nivolumab. Best overall response was determined by an independent review committee according to the 2007 International Working Group response criteria. Trial PBMCs were obtained immediately prior to nivolumab initiation (C1D1) and on therapy at cycle 2 day 1 and cycle 4 day 1. Peripheral blood was collected in 8 mL Vacutainer Cell Preparation Tubes, from which PBMCs were isolated by centrifugation and then cryopreserved.

The Qiagen DNeasy kit was used to extract genomic DNA from unsorted PBMCs and from the negatively selected CD4+ and CD8+ fractions. TCR beta CDR3 regions were amplified by immunoSEQ multiplex PCR using primers annealing to V and J segments. Amplification bias was minimized using a synthetic immune receptor repertoire, and residual bias was removed computationally after sequencing. The original pipeline was this. Repertoire diversity was quantified as the Shannon entropy index using custom Python scripts. The unsorted, CD4+ and CD8+ repertoires were each analyzed separately, with the exception of combined analyses, where CD4+ and CD8+ sequences were merged in silico. A clone counted as expanded when the clone's frequency after treatment rose at least 2-fold relative to C1D1, and clones undetected at baseline were given a pseudocount of 0.5. Singleton clones were defined as clones with 0 or 1 copy at C1D1, and non-singleton clones were defined as clones with 2 or more copies. Clones expanded in unsorted samples were labelled as CD4+, CD8+ or unknown by matching protein sequences in sorted samples from the same patient. Wilcoxon tests on paired samples were used to test diversity changes from C1D1 to C4D1. TCRdb holds this immuneACCESS table with in-frame rearrangements only. Some clones are missing; in checked studies, unresolved V genes explain under half, and the rest has no known cause. Clone size and the V and J calls come from that table; the DNA yielded D and trimming. The sample contains 28,000 or so clones, around three quarters of them found a single time. The ten largest clones add up to around 15% of the sample.

CDR1 and CDR2 are read off the germline V gene as MNHEY and SVGAGI. Spanning cysteine to phenylalanine, the CDR3 consists of 14 amino acids. Only CDR3 DNA remains: 42 bases, in frame from the first base. V lost 8 bases and J lost 4 bases, and the count of bases not matched to a germline gene is 9. The receptor was isolated from a human donor with classical Hodgkin lymphoma. The material sequenced was peripheral blood mononuclear cells (PBMCs), taken before the fourth cycle of nivolumab. The rearranged segments are TRBV6-5 and TRBJ2-7, with 9 junctional bases fitting TRBD2. The nucleotides read TGTGCCAGCGCAACTAGCGGGCGTCCTTACGAGCAGTACTTC. The translation is CASATSGRPYEQYF.